The 28 T cell receptor beta chains below were found in one sample sequenced in a study of shared clonotypes between healthy human individuals. Sequencing was performed with immunoSEQ multiplex PCR; in TCRdb, only in-frame clones are kept and a portion is missing. The data contain hundreds of thousands of clones, less than 96% of them seen just once; the ten biggest clones take up about 0.054%. Sample: naive CD4+ T cells sorted from blood. As for subset: CD45RA+ positively selected. These receptor sequences come from a woman between 25 and 40 years old in good health.

The chain is built from TRBV13 and TRBJ1-1; perhaps TRBD1 as D (6 bases). Germline assignment: CDR1 PRHDT and CDR2 FYEKMQ (reference sequence). The ends were cut back, 0 bases at V and 6 bases at J, with 11 bases in the middle. This CDR3 is 14 amino acids long. The CDR3 reads CASSLGPQGAEAFF. The CDR3 DNA reads TGTGCCAGCAGCTTAGGCCCACAGGGAGCTGAAGCTTTCTTT. The whole variable domain, remainder taken from reference TRBV13 and TRBJ1-1, is AAGVIQSPRHLIKEKRETATLKCYPIPRHDTVYWYQQGPGQDPQFLISFYEKMQSDKGSIPDRFSAQQFSDYHSELNMSSLELGDSALYFCASSLGPQGAEAFFGQGTRLTVV.

The chain employs TRBV28 and TRBJ2-5, with TRBD2 matching over 7 bases. J gave up 4 bases and V 2 bases, and 7 bases lay outside the gene matches. This CDR3 has 15 amino acids. CDR1 and CDR2 from the germline V gene are MDHEN and SYDVKM. CDR3 coding DNA: TGTGCCAGCAGTTTAGGGGGGGGAAGAGCAGAGACCCAGTACTTC. Amino acid sequence: CASSLGGGRAETQYF.

Of note for this clone: Other DNA sequences in this sample translate to the same CDR3. V gene TRBV20-1 combines with J gene TRBJ1-1; D remains ambiguous. This CDR3 is 11 amino acids long. CDR1 is DFQATT, CDR2 SNEGSKA, per germline (reference sequence). This CDR3 is CSAYENTEAFF. The CDR3 nucleotides read TGCAGCGCGTACGAGAACACTGAAGCTTTCTTT.

J is TRBJ1-4 and V is TRBV19; D unclear. This CDR3 spans 16 amino acids. V was cut by 9 bases and J by 0 bases, with 17 bases left in between. CDR1 and CDR2 (germline): LNHDA, SQIVND (reference sequence). This chain's CDR3 is CASRRAFDPTNEKLFF. The CDR3 nucleotides read TGTGCCAGCAGGCGAGCGTTCGATCCAACTAATGAAAAACTGTTTTTT.

This sequence joins TRBV5-1 and TRBJ2-3; 9 bases are shared with TRBD2. V lost 3 bases to trimming and J lost 0 bases; unmatched junction nucleotides: 11. The germline gives CDR1 SGHRS, CDR2 YFSETQ. The CDR3 consists of 18 residues. The CDR3 region is CASSSSPGTSLSTDTQYF. The DNA of the CDR3 is TGCGCCAGCAGCTCCTCTCCGGGGACTAGCCTTAGCACAGATACGCAGTATTTT.

This sequence joins TRBV28 and TRBJ1-1, with no clear D. CDR3 size: 11 residues. Germline CDR1 and CDR2: MDHEN and SYDVKM. V gave up 8 bases and J gave up 4 bases, with 8 bases separating them. The CDR3: CASRYFTEAFF. The CDR3 DNA sequence: TGTGCCAGCCGGTATTTCACTGAAGCTTTCTTT. The full variable domain, in which reference TRBV28 and TRBJ1-1 provide the parts outside the CDR3, is DVKVTQSSRYLVKRTGEKVFLECVQDMDHENMFWYRQDPGLGLRLIYFSYDVKMKEKGDIPEGYSVSREKKERFSLILESASTNQTSMYLCASRYFTEAFFGQGTRLTVV.

The chain combines TRBV4-1 with TRBJ1-1; 10 nucleotides line up with TRBD1. Germline values: CDR1 MGHRA, CDR2 YSYEKL. V lost 0 bases to trimming and J lost 6 bases; unmatched junction nucleotides: 4. The CDR3 has 15 residues. The CDR3 spells CASSQDGQGVPEAFF. The CDR3 nucleotides are TGCGCCAGCAGCCAAGACGGACAGGGGGTTCCTGAAGCTTTCTTT.

This sequence joins TRBV5-4 and TRBJ2-7, with a tentative D call TRBD2 (5 bases). V gave up 0 bases and J gave up 0 bases, with 13 bases separating them. The germline V gene encodes CDR1 SGHNT and CDR2 YYREEE (reference sequence). CDR3 size: 16 residues. The CDR3 here is CASSLGPAESSYEQYF. The CDR3 DNA reads as TGTGCCAGCAGCTTGGGCCCAGCGGAGAGCTCCTACGAGCAGTACTTC.

CDR3 nucleotide sequence: TGTGCCAGCAGCATCGGGACAGGGTCCTACGAGCAGTACTTC. Protein sequence: CASSIGTGSYEQYF. The chain employs TRBV11-2 and TRBJ2-7; 9 bases fit TRBD1. Germline CDR1 and CDR2: SGHAT and FQNNGV. Trimming at V came to 5 bases and at J to 1 base, leaving 3 bases not matched to a gene. The CDR3 is 14 residues long.

V and J are TRBV28 and TRBJ2-1; 8 bases agree with TRBD2. J gave up 8 bases and V 6 bases, and 3 bases lay outside the gene matches. The germline V gene has CDR1 MDHEN and CDR2 SYDVKM. CDR3 length: 12 residues. CDR3 residues: CASRASGHEQFF. The DNA of the CDR3 is TGTGCCAGCAGGGCTAGCGGGCATGAGCAGTTCTTC. Looking up the rest from reference TRBV28 and TRBJ2-1 gives the full variable domain: DVKVTQSSRYLVKRTGEKVFLECVQDMDHENMFWYRQDPGLGLRLIYFSYDVKMKEKGDIPEGYSVSREKKERFSLILESASTNQTSMYLCASRASGHEQFFGPGTRLTVL.

This CDR3 is CASSPGLAGGRGEQFF. The CDR3 DNA sequence: TGCGCCAGCAGCCCGGGACTAGCGGGAGGGCGGGGTGAGCAGTTCTTC. V gene TRBV5-1 combines with J gene TRBJ2-1; 16 bases are shared with TRBD2. J was trimmed by 9 bases and V by 4 bases; bases with no gene match: 7. The germline V gene has CDR1 SGHRS and CDR2 YFSETQ. This CDR3 region has 16 residues.

The chain has TRBV7-7 and TRBJ2-3; 7 bases map to TRBD2. V lost 5 bases and J lost 3; bases outside the gene matches: 14. CDR1 SSHAT and CDR2 FNYEAQ come from the germline V gene (reference sequence). The CDR3 is 17 amino acids. For the CDR3, the DNA is TGTGCCAGCAGCGGGTGGGGTCGGGAGGCGAGAACAGATACGCAGTATTTT. Translated, it gives CASSGWGREARTDTQYF.

This sequence joins TRBV18 and TRBJ2-5, with D possibly being TRBD2 (6 bases). This CDR3 region has 14 residues. V was clipped by 2 bases and J by 4 bases, with 11 bases between them. CDR1 and CDR2 from the germline V gene are KGHSH and LQKENI. The CDR3 nucleotides read TGTGCCAGCTCACCAGCGGGGATTCGAGAGACCCAGTACTTC. Translating gives CASSPAGIRETQYF.

The sample holds a few counts of this clone. The same CDR3 also results from other DNA sequences found in this sample. In DNA form, the CDR3 reads TGTGCCAGTAGTATTGGACAGGGTAATCAGCCCCAGCATTTT. Its protein product is CASSIGQGNQPQHF. The rearrangement uses TRBV19 and TRBJ1-5, with TRBD1 matching over 8 bases. V lost 3 bases, J lost 4 bases, and 2 bases stayed unmatched. The CDR3 is made up of 14 amino acids. Germline assignment: CDR1 LNHDA and CDR2 SQIVND (reference sequence).

The J gene is TRBJ1-3, the V gene TRBV27; D not resolved. The germline V gene has CDR1 MNHEY and CDR2 SMNVEV (reference sequence). Trimming took 5 bases from V and 4 from J, leaving 12 bases between them. This CDR3 comprises 14 residues. Here the CDR3 reads CASSDLRQGNTIYF. The CDR3 nucleotides read TGTGCCAGCAGTGACCTCCGCCAGGGAAACACCATATATTTT.

The J gene is TRBJ2-5, the V gene TRBV10-3; no reliable D call. The CDR3 loop spans 10 amino acids. Deletions cut 8 bases from V and 4 bases from J, with 5 bases between. Germline CDR1 reads ENHRY; CDR2 reads SYGVKD. The CDR3 DNA sequence: TGTGCCATCGGTGTAGAGACCCAGTACTTC. Translating gives CAIGVETQYF.

The chain joins TRBV9 to TRBJ1-3; weak D call: TRBD1 (5 bases). Trimming cost V 0 bases and J 0 bases, with 13 bases left between them. Per the germline V gene, CDR1 is SGDLS and CDR2 is YYNGEE. The length of the CDR3 is 17 residues. The CDR3 sequence: CASSVDSTASSGNTIYF. The DNA of the CDR3 is TGTGCCAGCAGCGTAGACTCGACAGCCAGCTCTGGAAACACCATATATTTT.

The V call is TRBV29-1, the J call TRBJ2-5; 7 bases map to TRBD1. The CDR3 sequence is 13 residues long. Germline V gene lookup returns CDR1 SQVTM and CDR2 ANQGSEA. The J segment lost 5 bases and the V segment lost 6 bases, leaving 9 bases of the junction unmatched. This CDR3 is CSVADRVGETQYF. The CDR3, as DNA: TGCAGCGTAGCTGACAGGGTGGGGGAGACCCAGTACTTC.

The rearrangement uses TRBV18 and TRBJ1-2, with unresolved D. Trimming took 5 bases from V and 1 from J, leaving 8 bases between them. The CDR3 runs 13 residues. The germline V gene has CDR1 KGHSH and CDR2 LQKENI. CDR3 in amino acids: CASSSGDNYGYTF. The CDR3 DNA follows: TGTGCCAGCTCATCCGGCGATAACTATGGCTACACCTTC.

The chain combines TRBV7-9 with TRBJ2-2; tentatively, D is TRBD2 (5 bases). V dropped 1 base and J dropped 5 bases, with 11 bases sitting between them. Looked up from germline, CDR1 is SEHNR and CDR2 is FQNEAQ (reference sequence). This CDR3 comprises 15 residues. In DNA, the CDR3 is TGTGCCAGCAGCTTAGGAGTGCGGACTACCGGGGAGCTGTTTTTT. Its translation: CASSLGVRTTGELFF.

The J gene is TRBJ2-7, the V gene TRBV5-1; D not resolved. The CDR3 spans 15 residues. Trimming removed 1 base from V and 0 bases from J, with 11 bases in between. In germline, CDR1 is SGHRS, CDR2 YFSETQ. The CDR3 DNA is TGCGCCAGCAGCTTGTGGCTAGGCAGCTCCTACGAGCAGTACTTC. It is translated as CASSLWLGSSYEQYF.

This chain joins TRBV5-1 and TRBJ2-7; 7 bases are a match to TRBD1. This CDR3 has 13 residues. Losses at the gene ends were 3 bases for V and 5 bases for J; bases not matched to a gene: 5. Germline V CDR1 and CDR2: SGHRS, YFSETQ. In DNA, the CDR3 is TGCGCCAGCAGCTCCCAACAGGGGAACGAGCAGTACTTC. Translating gives CASSSQQGNEQYF. Full variable domain (outside the CDR3, taken from reference TRBV5-1 and TRBJ2-7): KAGVTQTPRYLIKTRGQQVTLSCSPISGHRSVSWYQQTPGQGLQFLFEYFSETQRNKGNFPGRFSGRQFSNSRSEMNVSTLELGDSALYLCASSSQQGNEQYFGPGTRLTVT.

The chain links TRBV4-1 to TRBJ2-4, with a possible D match to TRBD2 (5 bases). Germline V gene sequence: CDR1 MGHRA, CDR2 YSYEKL. V was clipped by 0 bases and J by 0 bases, with 21 bases between them. The CDR3 covers 20 residues. For the CDR3, the DNA is TGCGCCAGCAGCCAAGAGGGTTGGAGCGGAAGCAAACTAGCCAAAAACATTCAGTACTTC. Protein product: CASSQEGWSGSKLAKNIQYF.

This sequence joins TRBV6-1 and TRBJ1-4, with a tentative D call TRBD1 (5 bases). CDR3 length equals 14 residues. Germline V lookup: CDR1 MNHNS, CDR2 SASEGT. V lost 1 base and J lost 4, with 7 bases in between. DNA for the CDR3: TGTGCCAGCAGTGAAGTACAGGTTAATGAAAAACTGTTTTTT. Translated, it gives CASSEVQVNEKLFF.

This chain joins TRBV7-2 and TRBJ2-7, with 7 bases fitting TRBD1. After removal of 1 base from V and 3 bases from J, the junction contained 6 bases not matched to a gene. The germline V gene encodes CDR1 SGHTA and CDR2 FQGNSA. This CDR3 comprises 15 residues. The CDR3: CASSLGGTGDYEQYF. The CDR3 nucleotides read TGTGCCAGCAGCTTAGGGGGTACAGGGGACTACGAGCAGTACTTC.

The J gene is TRBJ2-5, the V gene TRBV21-1; the table's TRBD2 call for D was not verified on the DNA. TRBV21-1 is a listed pseudogene. This CDR3 has 17 amino acids. CDR3: CASLSFVVAGHQETQYF. CDR3 bases: TGTGCCAGCTTATCCTTTGTAGTAGCGGGACACCAAGAGACCCAGTACTTC.

The chain uses TRBV14 and TRBJ2-1; no clear D gene. This CDR3 is built from 14 residues. V lost 0 bases, J lost 10 bases, and 13 bases lay in between. CDR1 and CDR2 (germline): SGHDN, FVKESK. The CDR3 reads CASSQENWAGEQFF. The CDR3, as DNA: TGTGCCAGCAGCCAAGAGAACTGGGCCGGGGAGCAGTTCTTC.

This chain uses TRBV5-1 with TRBJ2-5; 8 bases fit TRBD2. The assigned J gene may be wrong: the sequence end matches TRBJ2-7 better. This CDR3 contains 13 residues. CDR1 and CDR2 (germline): SGHRS, YFSETQ. The CDR3 region has the DNA TGCGCCAGCAGCTTAGCGGGAGTGCGCGAGCAGTACTTC. Translating it yields CASSLAGVREQYF.